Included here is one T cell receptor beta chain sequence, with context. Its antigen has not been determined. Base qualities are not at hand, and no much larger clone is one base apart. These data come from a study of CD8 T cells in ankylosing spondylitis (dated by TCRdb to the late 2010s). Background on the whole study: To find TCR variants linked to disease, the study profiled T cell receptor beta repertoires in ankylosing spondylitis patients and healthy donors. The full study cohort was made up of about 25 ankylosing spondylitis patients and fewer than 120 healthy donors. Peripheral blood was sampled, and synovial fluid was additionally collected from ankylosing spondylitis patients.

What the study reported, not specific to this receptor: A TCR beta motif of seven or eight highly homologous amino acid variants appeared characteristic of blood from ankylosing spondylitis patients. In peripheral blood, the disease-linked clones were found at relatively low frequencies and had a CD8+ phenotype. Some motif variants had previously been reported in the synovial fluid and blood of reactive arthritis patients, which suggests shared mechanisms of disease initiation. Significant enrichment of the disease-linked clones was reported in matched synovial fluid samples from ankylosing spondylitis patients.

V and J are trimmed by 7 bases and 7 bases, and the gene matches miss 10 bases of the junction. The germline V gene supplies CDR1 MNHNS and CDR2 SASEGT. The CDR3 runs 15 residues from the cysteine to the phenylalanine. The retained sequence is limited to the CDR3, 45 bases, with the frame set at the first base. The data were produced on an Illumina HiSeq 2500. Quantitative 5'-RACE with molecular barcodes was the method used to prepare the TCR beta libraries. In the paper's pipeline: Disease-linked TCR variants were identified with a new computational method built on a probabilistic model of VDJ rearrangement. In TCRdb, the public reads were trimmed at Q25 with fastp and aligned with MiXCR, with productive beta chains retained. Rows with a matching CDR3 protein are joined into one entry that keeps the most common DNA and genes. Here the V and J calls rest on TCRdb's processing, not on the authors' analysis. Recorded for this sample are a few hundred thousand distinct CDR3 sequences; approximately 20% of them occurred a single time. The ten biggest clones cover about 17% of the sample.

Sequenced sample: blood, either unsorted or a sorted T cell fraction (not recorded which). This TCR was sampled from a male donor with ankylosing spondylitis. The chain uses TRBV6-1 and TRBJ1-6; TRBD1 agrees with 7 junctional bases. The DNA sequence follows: TGTGCCAGCACCTCCCCGGGACAGCAAAATTCACCCCTCCACTTT. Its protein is CASTSPGQQNSPLHF.